There are a few counts of the clone carrying this TCR beta chain. TCRdb re-called the RT-PCR reads with MiXCR, one entry per CDR3 protein. The table has about 960,000 distinct CDR3 sequences, 18% seen once; the top ten hold 5.5% to 6.5%. The data were obtained in a study of patients and donors after allogeneic stem cell transplantation. V was clipped by 6 bases and J by 6 bases; unmatched bases: 16. The CDR3 runs 16 residues. The sequenced material came from blood, either unsorted or a sorted T cell fraction (not recorded which). This chain uses TRBV12-3 or TRBV12-4 with TRBJ1-2, with 7 bases aligning to TRBD1. This clonotype was sampled from a human donor who was either an allogeneic HSCT recipient or a stem cell or donor lymphocyte infusion donor (not recorded which). It is not recorded whose cells these are; they may come from a transplant donor. The CDR3 spells CASSKGQPLGANGYTF. The CDR3 nucleotides are TGTGCCAGCAGCAAGGGACAGCCTTTGGGGGCTAATGGCTACACCTTC.